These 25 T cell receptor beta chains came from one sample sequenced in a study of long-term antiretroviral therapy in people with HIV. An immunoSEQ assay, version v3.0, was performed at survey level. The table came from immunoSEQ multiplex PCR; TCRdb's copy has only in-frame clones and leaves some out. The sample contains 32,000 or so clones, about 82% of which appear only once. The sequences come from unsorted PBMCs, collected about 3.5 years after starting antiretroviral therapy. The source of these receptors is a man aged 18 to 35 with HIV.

Here the CDR3 reads CASSVIGTEAFF. The DNA for the CDR3 is TGTGCCAGCAGTGTTATAGGGACTGAAGCTTTCTTT. The chain couples TRBV2 to TRBJ1-1; D is unresolved. The V gene lost 4 bases and the J gene lost 5 bases, with 8 bases spanning the gap. Germline CDR1 reads SNHLY; CDR2 reads FYNNEI. The CDR3 covers 12 residues.

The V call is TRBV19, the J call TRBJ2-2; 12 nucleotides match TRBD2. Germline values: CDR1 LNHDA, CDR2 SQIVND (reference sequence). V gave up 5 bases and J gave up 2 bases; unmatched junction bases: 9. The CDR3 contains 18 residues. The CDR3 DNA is TGTGCCAGTAGTCTACTGACTAGCGGGGGCCTTAACACCGGGGAGCTGTTTTTT. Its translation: CASSLLTSGGLNTGELFF.

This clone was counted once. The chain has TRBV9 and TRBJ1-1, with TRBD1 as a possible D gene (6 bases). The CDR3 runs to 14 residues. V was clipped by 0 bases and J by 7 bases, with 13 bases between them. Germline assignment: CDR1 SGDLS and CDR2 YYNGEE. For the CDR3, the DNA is TGTGCCAGCAGCGTAGAATTGGGGGCCGGTGAAGCTTTCTTT. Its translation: CASSVELGAGEAFF.

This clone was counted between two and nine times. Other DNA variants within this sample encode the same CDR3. The CDR3 DNA follows: TGTGCCAGCAGTTTATCAGCGAACACTGAAGCTTTCTTT. The encoded protein is CASSLSANTEAFF. The chain recombines TRBV27 with TRBJ1-1; unclear D gene. The CDR3 loop spans 13 amino acids. CDR1 and CDR2 from the germline V gene are MNHEY and SMNVEV (reference sequence). Deletions cut 0 bases from V and 1 base from J, with 3 bases between.

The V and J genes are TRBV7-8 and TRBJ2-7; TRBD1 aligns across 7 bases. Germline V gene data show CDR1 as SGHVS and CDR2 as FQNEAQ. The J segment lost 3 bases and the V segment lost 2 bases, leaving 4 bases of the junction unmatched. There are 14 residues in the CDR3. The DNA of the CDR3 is TGTGCCAGCAGCTTAAGGGGACAGATCTACGAGCAGTACTTC. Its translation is CASSLRGQIYEQYF.

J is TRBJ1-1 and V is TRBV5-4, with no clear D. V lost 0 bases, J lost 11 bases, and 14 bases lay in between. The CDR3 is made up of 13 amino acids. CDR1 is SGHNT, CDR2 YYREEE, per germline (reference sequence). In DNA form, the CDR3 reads TGTGCCAGCAGCTTGGTAGGTAGCCCGGGGGCTTTCTTT. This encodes CASSLVGSPGAFF.

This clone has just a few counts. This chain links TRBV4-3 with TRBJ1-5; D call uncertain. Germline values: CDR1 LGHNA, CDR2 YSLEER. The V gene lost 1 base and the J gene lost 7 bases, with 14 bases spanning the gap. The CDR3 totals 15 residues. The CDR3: CASSQVSGVGQPQHF. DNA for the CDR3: TGCGCCAGCAGCCAAGTATCCGGGGTGGGCCAGCCCCAGCATTTT.

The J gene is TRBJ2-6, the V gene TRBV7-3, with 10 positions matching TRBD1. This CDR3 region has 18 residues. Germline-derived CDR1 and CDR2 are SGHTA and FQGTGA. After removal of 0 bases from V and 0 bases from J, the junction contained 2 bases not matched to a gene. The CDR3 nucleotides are TGTGCCAGCAGCTTAACGACAGGGGGCCACTCTGGGGCCAACGTCCTGACTTTC. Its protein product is CASSLTTGGHSGANVLTF.

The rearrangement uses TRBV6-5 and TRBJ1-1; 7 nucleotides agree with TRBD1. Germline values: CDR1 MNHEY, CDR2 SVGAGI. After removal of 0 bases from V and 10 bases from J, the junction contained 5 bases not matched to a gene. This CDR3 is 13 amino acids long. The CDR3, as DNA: TGTGCCAGCAGTTACTCGTCCGACAGGGTAGCTTTCTTT. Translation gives CASSYSSDRVAFF.

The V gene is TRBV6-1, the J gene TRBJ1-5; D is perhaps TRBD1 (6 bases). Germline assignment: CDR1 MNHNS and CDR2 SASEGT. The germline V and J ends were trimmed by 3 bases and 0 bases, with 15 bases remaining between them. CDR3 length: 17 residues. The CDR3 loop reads CASSDRGRFASNQPQHF. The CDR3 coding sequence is TGTGCCAGCAGTGACAGGGGAAGATTCGCTAGCAATCAGCCCCAGCATTTT.

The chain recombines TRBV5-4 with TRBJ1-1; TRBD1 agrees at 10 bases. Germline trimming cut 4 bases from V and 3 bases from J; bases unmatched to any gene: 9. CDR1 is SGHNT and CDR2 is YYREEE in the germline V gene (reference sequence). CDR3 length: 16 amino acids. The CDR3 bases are TGTGCCAGCAGCCGCGACAGGGGGCGGTCGGACACTGAAGCTTTCTTT. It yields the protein CASSRDRGRSDTEAFF.

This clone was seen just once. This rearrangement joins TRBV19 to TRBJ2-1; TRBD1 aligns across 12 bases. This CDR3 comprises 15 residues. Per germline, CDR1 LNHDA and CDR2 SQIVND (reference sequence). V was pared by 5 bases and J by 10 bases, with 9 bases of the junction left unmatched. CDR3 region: CASSPTGTGGREQFF. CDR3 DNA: TGTGCCAGTAGTCCAACCGGGACAGGGGGCCGGGAGCAGTTCTTC.

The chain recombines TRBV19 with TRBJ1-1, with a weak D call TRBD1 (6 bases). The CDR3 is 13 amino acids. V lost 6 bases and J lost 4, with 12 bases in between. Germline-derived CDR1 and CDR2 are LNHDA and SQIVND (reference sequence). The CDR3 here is CASSPTGATEAFF. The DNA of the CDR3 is TGTGCCAGTAGCCCGACAGGAGCCACTGAAGCTTTCTTT.

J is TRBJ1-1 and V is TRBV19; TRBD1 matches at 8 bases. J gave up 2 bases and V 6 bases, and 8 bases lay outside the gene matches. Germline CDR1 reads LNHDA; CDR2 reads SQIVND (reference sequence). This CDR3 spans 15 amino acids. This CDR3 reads CASREGGQGNTEAFF. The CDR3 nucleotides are TGTGCCAGTAGAGAGGGTGGACAGGGAAACACTGAAGCTTTCTTT.

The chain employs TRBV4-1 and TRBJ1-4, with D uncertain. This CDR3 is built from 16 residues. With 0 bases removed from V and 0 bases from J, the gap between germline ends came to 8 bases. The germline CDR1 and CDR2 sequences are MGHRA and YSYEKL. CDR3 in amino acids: CASSQDGRTTNEKLFF. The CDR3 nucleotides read TGCGCCAGCAGCCAAGATGGGCGGACAACTAATGAAAAACTGTTTTTT.

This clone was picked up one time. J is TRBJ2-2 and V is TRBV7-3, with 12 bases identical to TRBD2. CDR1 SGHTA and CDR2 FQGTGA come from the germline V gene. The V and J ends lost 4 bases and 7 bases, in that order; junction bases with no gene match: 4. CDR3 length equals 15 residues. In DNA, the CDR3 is TGTGCCAGCAGCTCGGGACTAGCGGGTCACGGGGAGCTGTTTTTT. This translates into CASSSGLAGHGELFF.

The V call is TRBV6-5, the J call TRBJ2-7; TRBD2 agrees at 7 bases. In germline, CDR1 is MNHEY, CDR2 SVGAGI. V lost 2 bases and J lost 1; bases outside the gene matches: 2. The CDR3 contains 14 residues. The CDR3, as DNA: TGTGCCAGCAGTTACGGGCGGGAGTCCTACGAGCAGTACTTC. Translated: CASSYGRESYEQYF.

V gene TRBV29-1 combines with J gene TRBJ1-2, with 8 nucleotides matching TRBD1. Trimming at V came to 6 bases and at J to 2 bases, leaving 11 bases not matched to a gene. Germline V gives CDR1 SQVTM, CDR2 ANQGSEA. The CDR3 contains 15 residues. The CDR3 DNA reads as TGCAGCGTCCAAGGGGTAGGGGACAGGAACTATGGCTACACCTTC. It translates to CSVQGVGDRNYGYTF. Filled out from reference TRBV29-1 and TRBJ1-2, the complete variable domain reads SAVISQKPSRDICQRGTSLTIQCQVDSQVTMMFWYRQQPGQSLTLIATANQGSEATYESGFVIDKFPISRPNLTFSTLTVSNMSPEDSSIYLCSVQGVGDRNYGYTFGSGTRLTVV.

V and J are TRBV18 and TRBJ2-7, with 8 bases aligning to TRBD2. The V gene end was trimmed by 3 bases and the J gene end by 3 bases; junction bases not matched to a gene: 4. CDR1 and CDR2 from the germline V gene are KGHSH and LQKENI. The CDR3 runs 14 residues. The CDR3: CASSPTSGRYEQYF. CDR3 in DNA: TGTGCCAGCTCACCTACTAGCGGACGCTACGAGCAGTACTTC.

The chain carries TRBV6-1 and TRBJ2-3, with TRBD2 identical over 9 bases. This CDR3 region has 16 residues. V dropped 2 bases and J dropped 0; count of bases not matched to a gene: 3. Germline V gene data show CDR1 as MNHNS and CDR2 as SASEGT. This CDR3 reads CASSESAGGSTDTQYF. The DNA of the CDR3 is TGTGCCAGCAGTGAATCAGCGGGGGGTAGCACAGATACGCAGTATTTT.

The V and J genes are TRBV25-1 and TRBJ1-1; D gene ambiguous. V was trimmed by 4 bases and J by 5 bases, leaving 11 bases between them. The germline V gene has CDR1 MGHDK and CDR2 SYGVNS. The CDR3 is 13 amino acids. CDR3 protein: CASSAGSGTEAFF. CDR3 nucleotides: TGTGCCAGCAGTGCCGGGTCGGGGACTGAAGCTTTCTTT.

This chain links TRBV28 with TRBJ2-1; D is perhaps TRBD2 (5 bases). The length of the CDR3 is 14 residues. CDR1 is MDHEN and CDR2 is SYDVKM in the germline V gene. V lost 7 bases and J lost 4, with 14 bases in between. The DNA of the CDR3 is TGTGCCAGCAATGAAGGGAGATTTTACAATGAGCAGTTCTTC. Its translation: CASNEGRFYNEQFF. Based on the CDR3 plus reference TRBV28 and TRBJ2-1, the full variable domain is DVKVTQSSRYLVKRTGEKVFLECVQDMDHENMFWYRQDPGLGLRLIYFSYDVKMKEKGDIPEGYSVSREKKERFSLILESASTNQTSMYLCASNEGRFYNEQFFGPGTRLTVL.

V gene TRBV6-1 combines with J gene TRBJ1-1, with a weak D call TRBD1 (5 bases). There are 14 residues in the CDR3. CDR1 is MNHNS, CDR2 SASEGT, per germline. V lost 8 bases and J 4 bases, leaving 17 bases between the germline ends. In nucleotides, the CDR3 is TGTGCCAGCTCCCGGGGCAGTTCGAGCACTGAAGCTTTCTTT. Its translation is CASSRGSSSTEAFF.

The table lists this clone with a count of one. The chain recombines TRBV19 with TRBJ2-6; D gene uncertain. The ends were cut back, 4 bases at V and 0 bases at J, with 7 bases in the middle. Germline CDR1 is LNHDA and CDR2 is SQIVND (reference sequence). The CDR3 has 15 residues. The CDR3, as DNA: TGTGCCAGTAGTAGGTCCCGCTCTGGGGCCAACGTCCTGACTTTC. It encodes CASSRSRSGANVLTF.

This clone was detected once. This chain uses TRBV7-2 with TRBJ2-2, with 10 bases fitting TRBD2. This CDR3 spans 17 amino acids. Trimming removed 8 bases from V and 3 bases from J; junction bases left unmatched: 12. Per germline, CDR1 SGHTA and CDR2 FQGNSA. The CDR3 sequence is CASGLPSGRSHTGELFF. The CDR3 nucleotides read TGTGCCAGCGGCCTCCCTAGCGGGAGATCCCACACCGGGGAGCTGTTTTTT. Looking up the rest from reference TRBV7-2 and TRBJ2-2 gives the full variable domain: GAGVSQSPSNKVTEKGKDVELRCDPISGHTALYWYRQSLGQGLEFLIYFQGNSAPDKSGLPSDRFSAERTGGSVSTLTIQRTQQEDSAVYLCASGLPSGRSHTGELFFGEGSRLTVL.